Following are 9 T cell receptor beta chains from one sample sequenced in a study of cytomegalovirus exposure and HLA in healthy donors. In the PCR, 60 Vbeta and 13 Jbeta primers were used. Measured with immunoSEQ multiplex PCR; TCRdb has only the in-frame clones, and not every one. The sample has hundreds of thousands of clones; 76% are singletons. The material sequenced was PBMCs. These receptors all stem from a man between 18 and 29 years old in good health and CMV-seronegative.

This chain uses TRBV18 with TRBJ1-2; 9 bases match TRBD1. CDR1 and CDR2 (germline): KGHSH, LQKENI. The CDR3 is 16 residues long. J was trimmed by 5 bases and V by 4 bases; bases with no gene match: 11. CDR3 DNA sequence: TGTGCCAGCTCACTGCCCAGGACAGGGGTCGCATATGGCTACACCTTC. Protein sequence: CASSLPRTGVAYGYTF.

This chain connects TRBV15 to TRBJ2-3; D perhaps matches TRBD1 (5 bases). The V gene's germline CDR1 is LNHNV and CDR2 YYDKDF (reference sequence). V gave up 0 bases and J gave up 8 bases, with 18 bases separating them. The CDR3 covers 16 residues. The CDR3 spells CATSRDRVTTVGTQYF. The DNA of the CDR3 is TGTGCCACCAGCAGAGATCGGGTGACGACAGTGGGTACGCAGTATTTT.

The chain couples TRBV29-1 to TRBJ2-7, with 10 nucleotides matching TRBD2. Losses at the gene ends were 6 bases for V and 2 bases for J; bases not matched to a gene: 4. This CDR3 comprises 13 residues. Germline values: CDR1 SQVTM, CDR2 ANQGSEA. The CDR3 sequence: CSVKREGAYEQYF. The CDR3 bases are TGCAGCGTAAAGCGGGAGGGGGCCTACGAGCAGTACTTC.

The V gene is TRBV30, the J gene TRBJ1-2; 7 positions match TRBD1. Germline values: CDR1 GTSNPN, CDR2 SVGIG (reference sequence). This CDR3 contains 12 residues. Trimming cost V 5 bases and J 2 bases; bases outside gene matches: 2. CDR3 sequence (DNA): TGTGCCTGGCGGGGACAGAACTATGGCTACACCTTC. Its protein is CAWRGQNYGYTF. The full variable domain, rest sourced from reference TRBV30 and TRBJ1-2, is SQTIHQWPATLVQPVGSPLSLECTVEGTSNPNLYWYRQAAGRGLQLLFYSVGIGQISSEVPQNLSASRPQDRQFILSSKKLLLSDSGFYLCAWRGQNYGYTFGSGTRLTVV.

The J gene is TRBJ1-6, the V gene TRBV6-1, with D unresolved. The CDR3 totals 16 residues. The V gene lost 1 base and the J gene lost 0 bases, with 7 bases spanning the gap. CDR1 and CDR2 (germline): MNHNS, SASEGT. Written as DNA, the CDR3 is TGTGCCAGCAGTGAAGGGGCGTCCTCCTATAATTCACCCCTCCACTTT. It specifies CASSEGASSYNSPLHF.

This chain uses TRBV9 with TRBJ2-1; a weak D match, TRBD2 (5 bases). In germline, CDR1 is SGDLS, CDR2 YYNGEE. Trimming shortened V by 0 bases and J by 3 bases, and 10 bases separated the two germline ends. The CDR3 is made up of 15 amino acids. CDR3 amino acids: CASSVGLAVYNEQFF. The CDR3 coding sequence is TGTGCCAGCAGCGTAGGTCTAGCCGTCTACAATGAGCAGTTCTTC.

The rearrangement joins TRBV19 to TRBJ1-5; tentative D call: TRBD1 (6 bases). Trimming cost V 0 bases and J 5 bases, with 11 bases left between them. The germline CDR1 and CDR2 sequences are LNHDA and SQIVND (reference sequence). The CDR3 extends over 15 amino acids. For the CDR3, the DNA is TGTGCCAGTAGTATAGAAGCAGGGGTGTATCAGCCCCAGCATTTT. Its protein product is CASSIEAGVYQPQHF.

The V call is TRBV29-1, the J call TRBJ2-1; 7 bases are shared with TRBD2. Germline trimming cut 4 bases from V and 14 bases from J; bases unmatched to any gene: 17. Germline CDR1 SQVTM, CDR2 ANQGSEA. The CDR3 is 14 residues long. The CDR3 protein is CSVGVGRGRQLEFF. CDR3 DNA: TGCAGCGTTGGCGTAGGGCGGGGGAGACAACTTGAGTTCTTC.

This chain connects TRBV7-3 to TRBJ2-3; 7 bases are shared with TRBD1. The length of the CDR3 is 14 residues. Germline V gene data show CDR1 as SGHTA and CDR2 as FQGTGA. The V and J ends lost 2 bases and 5 bases, in that order; junction bases with no gene match: 4. The CDR3 loop reads CASSLDRGQDTQYF. CDR3 coding DNA: TGTGCCAGCAGCTTAGATAGGGGGCAAGATACGCAGTATTTT.